The source of this T cell receptor beta chain is a study of blood T cell repertoires in COVID-19. Repertoires were generated with immunoSEQ multiplex PCR, while TCRdb's copy carries only in-frame clones and drops some. The sample yields fewer than 300,000 clones, around 85% seen once. Trimming removed 5 bases at V and 5 bases at J, with 15 bases between. The CDR3 totals 14 residues. In germline, CDR1 is LNHNV, CDR2 YYDKDF (reference sequence). The sample consisted of PBMCs or T cells enriched from blood (not recorded which). The clonotype was recovered from a woman between 45 and 60 years old who had recovered from COVID-19. The chain joins TRBV15 to TRBJ2-5; TRBD1 is a possible D gene (6 bases). The CDR3 here is CATSLQTRGETQYF. The CDR3 DNA reads TGTGCCACCAGCCTTCAAACTAGGGGGGAGACCCAGTACTTC.